Below are 13 T cell receptor beta chains sequenced from a single sample in a study of blood T cell repertoires in COVID-19. Sequencing used immunoSEQ multiplex PCR; TCRdb keeps in-frame clones, though not all of them. This table has approximately 130,000 clones, around 87% appearing once. Sequencing was carried out using peripheral blood. These receptors came from a woman aged 50 to 65 with acute or convalescent COVID-19.

For the CDR3, the DNA is TGTGCCAGCAGCCTGGGCGCGGTAAGCTCCTACGAGCAGTACTTC. Protein sequence: CASSLGAVSSYEQYF. The V call is TRBV5-5, the J call TRBJ2-7; D is unclear. The germline gives CDR1 SGHKS, CDR2 YYEKEE (reference sequence). V was cut by 4 bases and J by 0 bases, with 14 bases left in between. This CDR3 comprises 15 residues.

The chain is built from TRBV19 and TRBJ2-1; 9 nucleotides align to TRBD1. Germline CDR1 is LNHDA and CDR2 is SQIVND (reference sequence). The CDR3 runs 15 residues. After removal of 6 bases from V and 3 bases from J, the junction contained 6 bases not matched to a gene. Here the CDR3 reads CASSLTGGYYNEQFF. DNA for the CDR3: TGTGCCAGTAGCCTCACAGGGGGCTACTACAATGAGCAGTTCTTC. The full variable domain, with the rest looked up from reference TRBV19 and TRBJ2-1, is DGGITQSPKYLFRKEGQNVTLSCEQNLNHDAMYWYRQDPGQGLRLIYYSQIVNDFQKGDIAEGYSVSREKKESFPLTVTSAQKNPTAFYLCASSLTGGYYNEQFFGPGTRLTVL.

The chain couples TRBV18 to TRBJ2-7, with D unclear. Germline V gives CDR1 KGHSH, CDR2 LQKENI. Trimming cost V 0 bases and J 0 bases, with 3 bases left between them. The CDR3 sequence is 13 residues long. The CDR3 spells CASSPPGSYEQYF. The CDR3 region has the DNA TGTGCCAGCTCACCACCCGGCTCCTACGAGCAGTACTTC. The variable domain in full, completed from reference TRBV18 and TRBJ2-7, reads NAGVMQNPRHLVRRRGQEARLRCSPMKGHSHVYWYRQLPEEGLKFMVYLQKENIIDESGMPKERFSAEFPKEGPSILRIQQVVRGDSAAYFCASSPPGSYEQYFGPGTRLTVT.

This sequence joins TRBV2 and TRBJ1-1, with D possibly being TRBD1 (6 bases). The CDR3 is made up of 15 amino acids. V lost 7 bases and J 5 bases, leaving 20 bases between the germline ends. Germline V gives CDR1 SNHLY, CDR2 FYNNEI. The CDR3 protein is CASISDSRALTEAFF. Here the CDR3 DNA reads TGTGCCAGCATTTCGGACAGTCGGGCTTTAACTGAAGCTTTCTTT.

The rearrangement uses TRBV7-2 and TRBJ1-6, with TRBD1 as a possible D gene (6 bases). The CDR3 has 14 amino acids. The V end lost 8 bases, the J end lost 4 bases, and 12 bases lay between the germline ends. The germline V gene has CDR1 SGHTA and CDR2 FQGNSA. The CDR3 DNA follows: TGTGCCAGCGGCCCCGGGACATATAATTCACCCCTCCACTTT. It specifies CASGPGTYNSPLHF.

The chain employs TRBV6-2 or TRBV6-3 and TRBJ1-5; the D gene is possibly TRBD1 (5 bases). The CDR3 length is 17 residues. Germline loops: CDR1 MNHEY, CDR2 SVGEGT. The ends were cut back, 4 bases at V and 5 bases at J, with 21 bases in the middle. This CDR3 is CASSSPLGRERDQPQHF. The DNA of the CDR3 is TGTGCCAGCAGTTCGCCCCTTGGCAGGGAGCGGGATCAGCCCCAGCATTTT.

The rearrangement joins TRBV7-8 to TRBJ1-5; D ambiguous. V gave up 2 bases and J gave up 3 bases, with 17 bases separating them. Germline V gene data show CDR1 as SGHVS and CDR2 as FQNEAQ. The length of the CDR3 is 17 residues. This CDR3 reads CASSLSSGFGNNQPQHF. In DNA, the CDR3 is TGTGCCAGCAGCTTAAGCTCGGGGTTTGGTAACAATCAGCCCCAGCATTTT.

The chain is built from TRBV6-2 or TRBV6-3 and TRBJ2-5, with D perhaps TRBD2 (5 bases). Germline V gene data show CDR1 as MNHEY and CDR2 as SVGEGT. This CDR3 spans 15 amino acids. Trimming removed 3 bases at V and 5 bases at J, with 16 bases between. The CDR3 loop reads CASSYGDGDLETQYF. The CDR3 DNA reads TGTGCCAGCAGTTATGGAGACGGGGATCTGGAGACCCAGTACTTC.

The DNA for the CDR3 is TGTGCCAGCAGCGCGCAGGGATACTATGGCTACACCTTC. Translation: CASSAQGYYGYTF. V and J are TRBV7-9 and TRBJ1-2; perhaps TRBD1 as D (5 bases). V lost 5 bases to trimming and J lost 3 bases, with 10 bases between them. Germline CDR1 is SEHNR and CDR2 is FQNEAQ (reference sequence). This CDR3 is 13 amino acids long. Filled out from reference TRBV7-9 and TRBJ1-2, the complete variable domain reads DTGVSQNPRHKITKRGQNVTFRCDPISEHNRLYWYRQTLGQGPEFLTYFQNEAQLEKSRLLSDRFSAERPKGSFSTLEIQRTEQGDSAMYLCASSAQGYYGYTFGSGTRLTVV.

This clone was counted a single time. The genes are TRBV4-1 and TRBJ2-1; 7 nucleotides align to TRBD2. The CDR3 is 15 amino acids. From germline, CDR1 is MGHRA and CDR2 YSYEKL. Trimming cost V 1 base and J 5 bases; bases outside gene matches: 5. The CDR3 region has the DNA TGCGCCAGCAGCCAAGGGCTAGCGGAGGACAATGAGCAGTTCTTC. It yields the protein CASSQGLAEDNEQFF.

The rearrangement joins TRBV12-3 or TRBV12-4 to TRBJ2-5; unclear D gene. V gave up 8 bases and J gave up 4 bases, with 14 bases separating them. CDR3 length: 13 residues. For the CDR3, the DNA is TGTGCCAGCCAGCATGGCTCAGGAGAGACCCAGTACTTC. The encoded protein is CASQHGSGETQYF.

J is TRBJ2-1 and V is TRBV11-3, with 9 bases identical to TRBD2. Unmatched junction bases numbered 6, after V lost 4 bases and J lost 5 bases. The CDR3 loop spans 15 amino acids. The germline gives CDR1 SGHNT, CDR2 YENEEA. This chain's CDR3 is CASSSWRGGDNEQFF. CDR3 DNA: TGTGCCAGCAGCTCCTGGCGCGGGGGGGACAATGAGCAGTTCTTC.

V usage is TRBV5-4 and J usage is TRBJ2-2; 11 positions match TRBD2. Germline CDR1 SGHNT, CDR2 YYREEE (reference sequence). With V trimmed by 0 bases and J by 6 bases, 4 bases remained unmatched. The CDR3 sequence is 16 residues long. CDR3: CASSLGLSGRAGELFF. The CDR3, as DNA: TGTGCCAGCAGCTTGGGTCTTAGCGGGAGGGCCGGGGAGCTGTTTTTT.